Listed below are T cell receptor beta chains from one sample, sequenced in a study of technical replicates of blood from a few donors. The assay was immunoSEQ multiplex PCR, and TCRdb's table has in-frame clones only and misses some. The sample includes 65,000 to 85,000 clones, approximately 93% of them seen just once. Sequencing was carried out using T cells isolated from PBMCs. Receptors originate from a human donor in good health. The CDR3 runs from the conserved cysteine through the conserved F or W. The order of the fields is clone size, J gene, D gene, V gene, CDR3 protein, CDR3 DNA. D genes are given only for firm matches. Expanded clones get a size class; other rows say once, few or many, or leave the size out.

clone size: .; J gene: TRBJ1-1; D gene: TRBD1; V gene: TRBV4-3; CDR3 protein: CASSQRVGQGTAEAFF; CDR3 DNA: TGCGCCAGCAGCCAAAGAGTCGGACAGGGGACGGCTGAAGCTTTCTTT
clone size: .; J gene: TRBJ1-5; D gene: .; V gene: TRBV2; CDR3 protein: CASGRGALQPQHF; CDR3 DNA: TGTGCGAGCGGGAGGGGGGCCTTGCAGCCCCAGCATTTT
clone size: few; J gene: TRBJ1-5; D gene: .; V gene: TRBV15; CDR3 protein: CATSSSQQGNQPQHF; CDR3 DNA: TGTGCCACCAGCAGCTCCCAACAGGGCAATCAGCCCCAGCATTTT
clone size: .; J gene: TRBJ1-2; D gene: TRBD1; V gene: TRBV27; CDR3 protein: CASSLAAQGAKYGYTF; CDR3 DNA: TGTGCCAGCAGTCTGGCGGCACAGGGGGCAAAGTATGGCTACACCTTC
clone size: .; J gene: TRBJ1-1; D gene: TRBD1; V gene: TRBV27; CDR3 protein: CASRAQGTQFGHTEAFF; CDR3 DNA: TGTGCCAGCAGGGCACAGGGGACCCAGTTCGGACACACTGAAGCTTTCTTT
clone size: .; J gene: TRBJ2-7; D gene: TRBD2; V gene: TRBV5-1; CDR3 protein: CASSFGAGTSGIHEQYF; CDR3 DNA: TGCGCCAGCAGCTTCGGGGCAGGCACTAGCGGGATCCACGAGCAGTACTTC
clone size: .; J gene: TRBJ2-3; D gene: .; V gene: TRBV29-1; CDR3 protein: CSVVVLAGNTDTQYF; CDR3 DNA: TGCAGCGTTGTTGTTCTCGCGGGAAACACAGATACGCAGTATTTT
clone size: once; J gene: TRBJ1-2; D gene: .; V gene: TRBV4-1; CDR3 protein: CASSQYYRTQSEYGYTF; CDR3 DNA: TGCGCCAGCAGCCAATATTACAGGACGCAATCGGAGTATGGCTACACCTTC
clone size: .; J gene: TRBJ1-5; D gene: .; V gene: TRBV28; CDR3 protein: CASGTGPQHF; CDR3 DNA: TGTGCCAGCGGAACAGGGCCCCAGCATTTT
clone size: .; J gene: TRBJ2-3; D gene: TRBD1; V gene: TRBV11-1; CDR3 protein: CASSFDRQGTDTDTQYF; CDR3 DNA: TGTGCCAGCAGCTTTGATCGACAGGGGACTGACACAGATACGCAGTATTTT
clone size: .; J gene: TRBJ2-7; D gene: TRBD2; V gene: TRBV18; CDR3 protein: CASSPGLAGVSIYEQYF; CDR3 DNA: TGTGCCAGCTCACCGGGACTAGCGGGAGTATCAATCTACGAGCAGTACTTC
clone size: once; J gene: TRBJ1-1; D gene: TRBD1; V gene: TRBV6-5; CDR3 protein: CASRGGQGAFF; CDR3 DNA: TGTGCCAGCAGGGGGGGACAGGGAGCTTTCTTT
clone size: .; J gene: TRBJ2-3; D gene: .; V gene: TRBV5-4; CDR3 protein: CASSLDFGSFTDTQYF; CDR3 DNA: TGTGCCAGCAGCTTGGATTTCGGGTCCTTCACAGATACGCAGTATTTT
clone size: .; J gene: TRBJ1-2; D gene: .; V gene: TRBV4-2; CDR3 protein: CASSQVQDSGYGYTF; CDR3 DNA: TGTGCCAGCAGCCAAGTTCAGGACAGTGGCTATGGCTACACCTTC
clone size: .; J gene: TRBJ2-2; D gene: TRBD1; V gene: TRBV27; CDR3 protein: CASSVIQGTGELFF; CDR3 DNA: TGTGCCAGCAGTGTAATACAGGGGACCGGGGAGCTGTTTTTT
clone size: .; J gene: TRBJ2-7; D gene: TRBD1; V gene: TRBV7-9; CDR3 protein: CASGAGGQGAYEQYF; CDR3 DNA: TGTGCCAGCGGGGCCGGGGGACAGGGGGCCTACGAGCAGTACTTC
clone size: .; J gene: TRBJ1-2; D gene: .; V gene: TRBV29-1; CDR3 protein: CSVAVGQGGYTF; CDR3 DNA: TGCAGCGTTGCTGTGGGGCAGGGTGGCTACACCTTC